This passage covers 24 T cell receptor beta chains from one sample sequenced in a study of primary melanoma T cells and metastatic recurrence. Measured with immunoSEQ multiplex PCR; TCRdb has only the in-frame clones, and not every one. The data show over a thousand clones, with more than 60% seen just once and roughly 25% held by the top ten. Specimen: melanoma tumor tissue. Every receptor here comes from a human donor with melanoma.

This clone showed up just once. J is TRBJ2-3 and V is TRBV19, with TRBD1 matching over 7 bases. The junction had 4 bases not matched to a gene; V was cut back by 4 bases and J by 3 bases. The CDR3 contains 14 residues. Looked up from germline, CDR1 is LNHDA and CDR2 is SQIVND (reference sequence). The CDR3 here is CASSRQGSTDTQYF. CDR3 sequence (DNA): TGTGCCAGTAGTAGACAGGGCAGTACAGATACGCAGTATTTT.

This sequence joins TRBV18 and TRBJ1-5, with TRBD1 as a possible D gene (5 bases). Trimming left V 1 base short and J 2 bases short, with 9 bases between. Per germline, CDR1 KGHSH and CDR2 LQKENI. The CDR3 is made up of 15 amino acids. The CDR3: CASSPLQGGNQPQHF. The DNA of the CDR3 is TGTGCCAGCTCACCACTCCAGGGTGGCAATCAGCCCCAGCATTTT.

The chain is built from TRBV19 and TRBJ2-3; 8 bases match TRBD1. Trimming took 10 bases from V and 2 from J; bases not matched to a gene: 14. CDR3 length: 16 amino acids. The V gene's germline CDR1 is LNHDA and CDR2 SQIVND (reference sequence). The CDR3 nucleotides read TGTGCCATCCATATAGGGGACAGGAACCACACAGATACGCAGTATTTT. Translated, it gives CAIHIGDRNHTDTQYF.

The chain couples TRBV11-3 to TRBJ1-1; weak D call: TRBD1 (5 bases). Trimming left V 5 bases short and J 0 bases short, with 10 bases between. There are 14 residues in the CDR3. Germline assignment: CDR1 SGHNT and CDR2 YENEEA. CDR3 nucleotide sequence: TGTGCCAGCAGCCCCGACAGTATGAACACTGAAGCTTTCTTT. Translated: CASSPDSMNTEAFF.

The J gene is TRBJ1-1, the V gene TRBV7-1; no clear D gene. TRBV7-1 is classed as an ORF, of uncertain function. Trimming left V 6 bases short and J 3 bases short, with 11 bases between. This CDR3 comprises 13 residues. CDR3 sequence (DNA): TGTGCCAGCAGGGCATTCGAGTACACTGAAGCTTTCTTT. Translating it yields CASRAFEYTEAFF.

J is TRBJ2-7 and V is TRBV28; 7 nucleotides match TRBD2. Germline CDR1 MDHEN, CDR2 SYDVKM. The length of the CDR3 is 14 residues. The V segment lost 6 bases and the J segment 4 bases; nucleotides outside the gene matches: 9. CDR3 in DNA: TGTGCCAGCAGGTCGGGCGGGAGTGTTTACGAGCAGTACTTC. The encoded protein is CASRSGGSVYEQYF.

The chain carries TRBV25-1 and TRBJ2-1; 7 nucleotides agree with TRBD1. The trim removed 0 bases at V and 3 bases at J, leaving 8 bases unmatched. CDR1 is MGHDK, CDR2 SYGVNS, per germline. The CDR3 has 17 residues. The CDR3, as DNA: TGTGCCAGCAGTGAATATTTTACAGGGGTAGGCTACAATGAGCAGTTCTTC. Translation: CASSEYFTGVGYNEQFF.

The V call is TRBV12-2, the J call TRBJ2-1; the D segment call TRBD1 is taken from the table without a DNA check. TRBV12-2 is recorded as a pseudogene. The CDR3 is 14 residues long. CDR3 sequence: CAGKTGGEVNEQFF. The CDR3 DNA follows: TGTGCCGGTAAGACAGGGGGCGAGGTCAATGAGCAGTTCTTC.

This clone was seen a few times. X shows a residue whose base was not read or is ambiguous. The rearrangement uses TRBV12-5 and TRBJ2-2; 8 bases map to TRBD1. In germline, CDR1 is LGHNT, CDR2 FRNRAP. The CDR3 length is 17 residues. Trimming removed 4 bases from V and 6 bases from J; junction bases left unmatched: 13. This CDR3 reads CASGSXRGRGVPGELFF. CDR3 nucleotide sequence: TGTGCTAGTGGTTCCAYCAGGGGGCGGGGCGTTCCCGGGGAGCTGTTTTTT.

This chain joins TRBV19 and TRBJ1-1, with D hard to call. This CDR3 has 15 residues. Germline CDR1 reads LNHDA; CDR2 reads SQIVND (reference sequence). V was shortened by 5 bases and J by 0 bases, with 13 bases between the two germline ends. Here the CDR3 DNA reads TGTGCCAGTAGTGGGGAGAACGGCATGAACACTGAAGCTTTCTTT. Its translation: CASSGENGMNTEAFF.

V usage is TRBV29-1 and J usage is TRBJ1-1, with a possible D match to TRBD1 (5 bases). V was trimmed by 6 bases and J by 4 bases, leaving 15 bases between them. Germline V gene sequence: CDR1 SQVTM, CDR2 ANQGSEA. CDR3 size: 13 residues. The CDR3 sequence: CSVGRELRTEAFF. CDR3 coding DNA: TGCAGCGTAGGCAGGGAATTGCGCACTGAAGCTTTCTTT.

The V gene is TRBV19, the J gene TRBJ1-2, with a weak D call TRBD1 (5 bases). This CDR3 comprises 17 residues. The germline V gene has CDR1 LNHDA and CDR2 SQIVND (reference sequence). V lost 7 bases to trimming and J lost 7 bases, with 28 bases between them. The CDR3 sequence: CASTHSTWDWTSGGYTF. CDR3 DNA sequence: TGTGCCAGTACCCACTCGACCTGGGACTGGACCTCGGGTGGCTACACCTTC.

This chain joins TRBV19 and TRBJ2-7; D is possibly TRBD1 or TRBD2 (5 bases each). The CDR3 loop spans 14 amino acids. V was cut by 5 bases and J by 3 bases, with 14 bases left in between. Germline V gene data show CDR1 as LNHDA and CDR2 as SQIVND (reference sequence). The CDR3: CASSWGYLDYEQYF. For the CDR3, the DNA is TGTGCCAGTAGTTGGGGGTACCTCGACTACGAGCAGTACTTC.

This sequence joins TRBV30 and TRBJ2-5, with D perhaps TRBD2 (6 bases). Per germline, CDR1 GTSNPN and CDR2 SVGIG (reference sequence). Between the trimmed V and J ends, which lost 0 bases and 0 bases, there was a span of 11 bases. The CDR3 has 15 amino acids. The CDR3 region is CAWSVYGGYQETQYF. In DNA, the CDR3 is TGTGCCTGGAGTGTATATGGGGGGTACCAAGAGACCCAGTACTTC.

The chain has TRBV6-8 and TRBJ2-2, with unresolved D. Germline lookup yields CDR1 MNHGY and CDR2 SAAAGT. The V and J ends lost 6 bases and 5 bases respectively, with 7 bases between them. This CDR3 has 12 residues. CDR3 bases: TGTGCCAGCAGAACCATAACCGGGGAGCTGTTTTTT. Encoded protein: CASRTITGELFF.

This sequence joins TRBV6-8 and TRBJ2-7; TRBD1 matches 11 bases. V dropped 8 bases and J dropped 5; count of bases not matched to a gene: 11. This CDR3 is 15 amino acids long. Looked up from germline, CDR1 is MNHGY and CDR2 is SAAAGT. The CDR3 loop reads CASESSDRGLDEQYF. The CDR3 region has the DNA TGTGCCAGCGAGTCGTCGGACAGGGGGCTGGACGAGCAGTACTTC.

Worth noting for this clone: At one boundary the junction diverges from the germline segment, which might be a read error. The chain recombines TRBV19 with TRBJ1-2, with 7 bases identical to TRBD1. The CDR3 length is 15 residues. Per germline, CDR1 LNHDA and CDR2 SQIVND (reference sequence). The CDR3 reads CANSIFTGVNYGYTF. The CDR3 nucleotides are TGTGCCAATAGTATCTTCACAGGGGTAAACTATGGCTACACCTTC.

The CDR3 here is CASTLRVASYEQYF. Written as DNA, the CDR3 is TGTGCCAGCACTCTCAGGGTTGCCTCCTACGAGCAGTACTTC. The genes are TRBV6-8 and TRBJ2-7, with a weak D call TRBD1 (5 bases). Germline V gives CDR1 MNHGY, CDR2 SAAAGT. The CDR3 runs to 14 residues. V lost 7 bases and J 0 bases, leaving 13 bases between the germline ends.

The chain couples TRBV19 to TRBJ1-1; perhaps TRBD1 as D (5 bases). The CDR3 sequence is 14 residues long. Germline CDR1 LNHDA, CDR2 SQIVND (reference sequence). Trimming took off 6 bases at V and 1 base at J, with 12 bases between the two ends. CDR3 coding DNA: TGTGCCAGTAGCCTTGGGGGGGAGAACACTGAAGCTTTCTTT. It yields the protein CASSLGGENTEAFF.

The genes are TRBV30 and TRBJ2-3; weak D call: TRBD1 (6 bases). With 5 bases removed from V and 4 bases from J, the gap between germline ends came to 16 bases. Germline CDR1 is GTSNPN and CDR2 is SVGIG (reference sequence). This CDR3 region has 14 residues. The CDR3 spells CAWEQGASSDTQYF. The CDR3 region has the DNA TGTGCCTGGGAACAGGGAGCCTCCTCAGATACGCAGTATTTT. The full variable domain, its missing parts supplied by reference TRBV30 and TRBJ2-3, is SQTIHQWPATLVQPVGSPLSLECTVEGTSNPNLYWYRQAAGRGLQLLFYSVGIGQISSEVPQNLSASRPQDRQFILSSKKLLLSDSGFYLCAWEQGASSDTQYFGPGTRLTVL.

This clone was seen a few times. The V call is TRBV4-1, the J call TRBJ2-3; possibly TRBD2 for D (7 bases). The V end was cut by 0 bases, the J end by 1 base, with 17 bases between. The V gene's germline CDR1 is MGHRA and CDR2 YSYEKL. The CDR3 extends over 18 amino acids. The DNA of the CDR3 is TGCGCCAGCAGCCAAGATCAGTGGGGGGGCGTGGGCACAGATACGCAGTATTTT. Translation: CASSQDQWGGVGTDTQYF.

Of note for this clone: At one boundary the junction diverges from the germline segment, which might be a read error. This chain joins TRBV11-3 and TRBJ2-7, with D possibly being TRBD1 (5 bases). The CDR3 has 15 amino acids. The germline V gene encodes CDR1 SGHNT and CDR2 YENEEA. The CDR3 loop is CASSLEFGRVYEQYF. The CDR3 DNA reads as TGTGCTAGCAGCTTAGAATTCGGCAGGGTGTACGAGCAGTACTTC.

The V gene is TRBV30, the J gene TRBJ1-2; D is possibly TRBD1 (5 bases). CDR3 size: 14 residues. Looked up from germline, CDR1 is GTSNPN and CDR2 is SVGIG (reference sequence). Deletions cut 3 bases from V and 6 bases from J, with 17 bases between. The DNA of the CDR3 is TGTGCCTGGAGGACTCAGGGCGGCCCTCATGGCTACACCTTC. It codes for CAWRTQGGPHGYTF. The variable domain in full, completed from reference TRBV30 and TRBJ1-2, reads SQTIHQWPATLVQPVGSPLSLECTVEGTSNPNLYWYRQAAGRGLQLLFYSVGIGQISSEVPQNLSASRPQDRQFILSSKKLLLSDSGFYLCAWRTQGGPHGYTFGSGTRLTVV.

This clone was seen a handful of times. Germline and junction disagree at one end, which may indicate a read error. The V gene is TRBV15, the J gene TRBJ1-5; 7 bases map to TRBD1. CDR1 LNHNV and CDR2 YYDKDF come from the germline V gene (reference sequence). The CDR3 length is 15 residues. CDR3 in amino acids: CATSRQGMGNQPQHF. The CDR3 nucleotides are TGTGCTACCAGCAGACAGGGAATGGGCAATCAGCCCCAGCATTTT.